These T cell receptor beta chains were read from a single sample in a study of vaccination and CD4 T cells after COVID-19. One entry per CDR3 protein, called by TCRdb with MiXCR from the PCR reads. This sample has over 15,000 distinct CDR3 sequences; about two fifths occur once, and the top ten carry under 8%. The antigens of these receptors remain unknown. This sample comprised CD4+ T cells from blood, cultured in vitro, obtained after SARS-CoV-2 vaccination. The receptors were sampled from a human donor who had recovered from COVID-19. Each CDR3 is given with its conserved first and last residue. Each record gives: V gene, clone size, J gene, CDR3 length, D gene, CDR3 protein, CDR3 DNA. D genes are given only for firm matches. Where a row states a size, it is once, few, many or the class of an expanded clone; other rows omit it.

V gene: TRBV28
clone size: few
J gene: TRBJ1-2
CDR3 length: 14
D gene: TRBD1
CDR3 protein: CASSLSTGNYGYTF
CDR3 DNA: TGTGCCAGCAGTTTGTCGACAGGGAACTATGGCTACACCTTC

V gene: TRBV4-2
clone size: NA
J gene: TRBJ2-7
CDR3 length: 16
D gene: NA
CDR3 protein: CASSQERTAISYEQYF
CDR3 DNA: TGTGCCAGCAGCCAAGAGAGGACAGCGATAAGCTACGAGCAGTACTTC

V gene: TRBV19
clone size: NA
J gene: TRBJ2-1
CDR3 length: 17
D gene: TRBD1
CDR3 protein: CASSIIGDRQVYNEQFF
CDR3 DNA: TGTGCCAGTAGTATAATAGGGGACAGACAAGTATACAATGAGCAGTTCTTC

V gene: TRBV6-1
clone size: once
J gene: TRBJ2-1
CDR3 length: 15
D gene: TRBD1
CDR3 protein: CASSEQGASYNEQFF
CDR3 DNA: TGTGCCAGCAGTGAACAGGGGGCTTCCTACAATGAGCAGTTCTTC

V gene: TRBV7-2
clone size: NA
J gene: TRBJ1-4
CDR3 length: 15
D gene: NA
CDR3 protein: CASSLGNQIPEKLFF
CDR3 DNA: TGTGCCAGCAGCTTAGGGAATCAGATCCCCGAAAAACTGTTTTTT

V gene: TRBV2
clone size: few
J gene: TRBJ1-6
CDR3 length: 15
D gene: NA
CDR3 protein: CASSERRPQNSPLHF
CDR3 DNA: TGTGCCAGCAGTGAAAGGCGGCCACAAAATTCACCCCTCCACTTT

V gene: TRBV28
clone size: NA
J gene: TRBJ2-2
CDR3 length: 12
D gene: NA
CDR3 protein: CASRDHTGELFF
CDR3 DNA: TGTGCCAGCAGAGATCACACCGGGGAGCTGTTTTTT

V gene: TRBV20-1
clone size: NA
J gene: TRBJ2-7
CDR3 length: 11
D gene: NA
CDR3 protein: CSASRGYEQYF
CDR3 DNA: TGCAGTGCGAGTAGGGGCTACGAGCAGTACTTC

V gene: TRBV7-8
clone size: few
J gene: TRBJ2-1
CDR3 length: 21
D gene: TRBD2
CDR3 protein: CASSGGGATSGAPGSYNEQFF
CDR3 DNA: TGTGCCAGCAGCGGTGGGGGGGCTACTAGCGGGGCCCCGGGCTCCTACAATGAGCAGTTCTTC

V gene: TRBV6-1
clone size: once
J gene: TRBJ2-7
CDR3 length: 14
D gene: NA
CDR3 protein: CAGSKAGTSYEQYF
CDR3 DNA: TGTGCCGGATCCAAAGCCGGGACAAGCTACGAGCAGTACTTC

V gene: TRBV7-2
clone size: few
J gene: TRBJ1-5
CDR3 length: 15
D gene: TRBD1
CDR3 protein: CASSLQGAINQPQHF
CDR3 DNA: TGTGCCAGCAGCCTACAGGGGGCTATCAATCAGCCCCAGCATTTT

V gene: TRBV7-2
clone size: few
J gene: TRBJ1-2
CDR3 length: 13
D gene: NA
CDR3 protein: CASSPVQGHGYTF
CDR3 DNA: TGTGCCAGCAGCCCCGTGCAGGGACATGGCTACACCTTC

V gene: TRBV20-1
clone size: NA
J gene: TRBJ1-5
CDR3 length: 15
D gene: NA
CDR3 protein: CSARDPSHGNQPQHF
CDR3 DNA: TGCAGTGCTAGAGATCCCAGCCATGGCAATCAGCCCCAGCATTTT

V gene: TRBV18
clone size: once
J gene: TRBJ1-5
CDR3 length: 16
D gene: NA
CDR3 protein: CASSPTITLTDQPQHF
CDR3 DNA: TGTGCCAGCTCACCAACAATCACTTTGACAGATCAGCCCCAGCATTTT

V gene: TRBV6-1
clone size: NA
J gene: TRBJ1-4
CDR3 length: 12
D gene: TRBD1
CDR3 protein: CVSQGVGEKLFF
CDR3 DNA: TGTGTATCACAGGGGGTGGGTGAAAAACTGTTTTTT

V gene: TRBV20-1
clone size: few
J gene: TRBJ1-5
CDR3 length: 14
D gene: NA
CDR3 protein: CSARALAGGQPQHF
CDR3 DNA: TGCAGTGCTAGAGCCCTAGCGGGGGGTCAGCCCCAGCATTTT

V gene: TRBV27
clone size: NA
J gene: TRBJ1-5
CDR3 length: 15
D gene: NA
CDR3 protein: CASSLSVDSNQPQHF
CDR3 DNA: TGTGCCAGCAGTTTATCGGTCGATAGCAATCAGCCCCAGCATTTT

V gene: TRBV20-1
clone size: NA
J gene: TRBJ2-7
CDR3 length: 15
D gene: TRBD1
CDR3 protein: CSALHPTGGSYEQYF
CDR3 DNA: TGCAGTGCTCTCCATCCGACAGGGGGCAGCTACGAGCAGTACTTC

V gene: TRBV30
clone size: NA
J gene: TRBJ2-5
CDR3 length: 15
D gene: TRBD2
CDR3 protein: CAWSVVTSGQETQYF
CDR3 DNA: TGTGCTTGGAGTGTAGTCACTAGCGGACAAGAGACCCAGTACTTC

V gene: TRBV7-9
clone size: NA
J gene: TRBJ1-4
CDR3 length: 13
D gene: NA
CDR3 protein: CASSLAQFEKLFF
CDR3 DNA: TGTGCCAGCAGCTTAGCGCAGTTTGAAAAACTGTTTTTT

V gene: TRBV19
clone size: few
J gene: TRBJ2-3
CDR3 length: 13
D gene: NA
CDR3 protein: CASSADFTDTQYF
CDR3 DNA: TGTGCCAGTAGTGCGGACTTCACAGATACGCAGTATTTT

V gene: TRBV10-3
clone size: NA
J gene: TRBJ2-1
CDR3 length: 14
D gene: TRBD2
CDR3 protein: CAIRPGLAGNEQFF
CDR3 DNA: TGTGCCATCAGACCTGGACTAGCGGGAAATGAGCAGTTCTTC

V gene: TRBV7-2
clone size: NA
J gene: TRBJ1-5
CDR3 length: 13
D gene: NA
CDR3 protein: CASSPGRNQPQHF
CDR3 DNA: TGTGCCAGCAGCCCAGGTCGCAATCAGCCCCAGCATTTT

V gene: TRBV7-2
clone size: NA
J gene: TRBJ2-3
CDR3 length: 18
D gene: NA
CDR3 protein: CASSLAQNRRVYSDTQYF
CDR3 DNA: TGTGCCAGCAGCTTAGCCCAAAACCGCAGGGTGTATTCAGATACGCAGTATTTT

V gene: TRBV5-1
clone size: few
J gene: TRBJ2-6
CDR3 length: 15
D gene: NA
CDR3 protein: CASSTTGSGANVLTF
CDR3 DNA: TGCGCCAGCAGCACAACAGGCTCTGGGGCCAACGTCCTGACTTTC

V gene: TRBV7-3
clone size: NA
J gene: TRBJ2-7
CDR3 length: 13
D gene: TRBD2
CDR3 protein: CASSSTSGYEQYF
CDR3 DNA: TGTGCCAGCAGCTCGACTAGCGGGTACGAGCAGTACTTC

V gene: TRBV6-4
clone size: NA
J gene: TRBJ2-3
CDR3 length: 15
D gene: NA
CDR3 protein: CASSDSSGAADTQYF
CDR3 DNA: TGTGCCAGCAGTGACTCGAGTGGAGCGGCAGATACGCAGTATTTT

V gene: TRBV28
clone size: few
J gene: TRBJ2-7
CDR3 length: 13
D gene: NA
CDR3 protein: CASRLDGAYEQYF
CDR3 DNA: TGTGCCAGCAGACTCGACGGAGCCTACGAGCAGTACTTC

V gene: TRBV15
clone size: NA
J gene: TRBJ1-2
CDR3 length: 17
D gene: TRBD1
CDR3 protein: CATSRGTGGASAYGYTF
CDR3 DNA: TGTGCCACCAGCAGGGGGACAGGGGGCGCAAGCGCCTATGGCTACACCTTC

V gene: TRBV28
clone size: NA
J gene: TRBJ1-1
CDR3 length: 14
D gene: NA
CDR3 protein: CASSLGSPNTEAFF
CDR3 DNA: TGTGCCAGCAGTTTAGGAAGCCCGAACACTGAAGCTTTCTTT

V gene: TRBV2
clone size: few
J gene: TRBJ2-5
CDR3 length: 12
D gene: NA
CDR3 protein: CASSDVVGTQYF
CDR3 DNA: TGTGCCAGCAGTGATGTAGTTGGGACCCAGTACTTC

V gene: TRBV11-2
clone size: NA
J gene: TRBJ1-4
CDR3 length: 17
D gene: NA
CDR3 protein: CASSFGWGGSLMGELFF
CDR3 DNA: TGTGCCAGCAGCTTTGGATGGGGGGGGAGTTTGATGGGGGAACTGTTTTTT

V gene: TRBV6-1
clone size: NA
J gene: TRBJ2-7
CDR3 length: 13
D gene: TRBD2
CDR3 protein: CASSVGTRYEQYF
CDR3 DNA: TGTGCCAGCAGTGTGGGGACTAGGTACGAGCAGTACTTC

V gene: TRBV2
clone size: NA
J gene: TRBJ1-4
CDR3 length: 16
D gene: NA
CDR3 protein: CASSTATFATNEKLFF
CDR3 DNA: TGTGCCAGCAGTACTGCAACTTTCGCAACTAATGAAAAACTGTTTTTT

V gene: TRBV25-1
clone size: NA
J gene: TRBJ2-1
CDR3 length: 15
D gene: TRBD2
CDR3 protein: CASSGGLAGAGEQFF
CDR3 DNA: TGTGCCAGCAGTGGGGGACTAGCGGGAGCCGGTGAGCAGTTCTTC

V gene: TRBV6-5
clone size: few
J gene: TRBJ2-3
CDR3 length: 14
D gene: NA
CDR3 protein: CASSYDLRGDTQYF
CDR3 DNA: TGTGCCAGCAGTTACGACTTAAGGGGAGATACGCAGTATTTT

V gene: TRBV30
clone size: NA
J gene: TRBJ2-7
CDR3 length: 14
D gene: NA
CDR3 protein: CAWSELAPPYEQYF
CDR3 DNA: TGTGCCTGGAGTGAACTAGCTCCCCCCTACGAGCAGTACTTC

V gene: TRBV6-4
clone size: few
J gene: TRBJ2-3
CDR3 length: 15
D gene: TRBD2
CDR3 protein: CASSDSSGGTDTQYF
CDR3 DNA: TGTGCCAGCAGTGATTCTAGCGGGGGCACAGATACGCAGTATTTT

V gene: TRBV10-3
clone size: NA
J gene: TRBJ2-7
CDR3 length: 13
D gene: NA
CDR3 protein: CAIRGQGSYEQYF
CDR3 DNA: TGTGCCATCAGGGGACAAGGCAGCTACGAGCAGTACTTC

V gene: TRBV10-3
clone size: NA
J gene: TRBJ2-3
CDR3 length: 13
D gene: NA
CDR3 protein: CAIQRGGTDTQYF
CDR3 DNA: TGTGCCATCCAACGCGGGGGCACAGATACGCAGTATTTT

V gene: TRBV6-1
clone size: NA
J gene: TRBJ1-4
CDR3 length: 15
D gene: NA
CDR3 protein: CASRPRGAANEKLFF
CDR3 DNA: TGTGCCAGCAGACCCCGAGGGGCGGCTAATGAAAAACTGTTTTTT

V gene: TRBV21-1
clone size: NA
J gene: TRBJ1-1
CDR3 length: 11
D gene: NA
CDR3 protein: CASSKDRGAFF
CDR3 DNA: TGTGCCAGCAGCAAAGACAGGGGAGCTTTCTTT

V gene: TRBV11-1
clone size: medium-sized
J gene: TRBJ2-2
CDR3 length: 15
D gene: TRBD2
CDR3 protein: CASSLATSGRRELFF
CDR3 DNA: TGTGCCAGCAGCTTAGCGACTAGCGGGAGACGGGAGCTGTTTTTT

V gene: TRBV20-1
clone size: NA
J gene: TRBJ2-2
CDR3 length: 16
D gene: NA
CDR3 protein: CSARDLQGTNTGELFF
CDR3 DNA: TGCAGTGCTAGAGATCTCCAGGGGACGAACACCGGGGAGCTGTTTTTT

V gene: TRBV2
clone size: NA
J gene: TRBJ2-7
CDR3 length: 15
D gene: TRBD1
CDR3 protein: CASSRQGSLSYEQYF
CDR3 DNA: TGTGCCAGCAGCCGACAGGGATCCCTCTCCTACGAGCAGTACTTC